This T cell receptor beta chain was documented in a study of shared T cell receptors in the human thymus. The V segment lost 2 bases and the J segment 6 bases; nucleotides outside the gene matches: 0. The V gene's germline CDR1 is MGHDK and CDR2 SYGVNS. The length of the CDR3 is 12 residues. This table comes from immunoSEQ multiplex PCR, and its TCRdb copy is limited to in-frame clones, with some not included. The sample records roughly 500,000 clones, around 78% being singletons. The same specimen was also included in a second study, on human thymus T cells. This second report adds: Corrective heart surgery yielded the resections from which the thymus tissue came.

The sample was thymocytes. This TCR was recovered from a boy less than two years old with a congenital heart defect. This sequence joins TRBV25-1 and TRBJ2-7; 8 nucleotides agree with TRBD2. The CDR3 loop is CASSEAGGEQYF. The CDR3 nucleotides are TGTGCCAGCAGTGAAGCGGGGGGCGAGCAGTACTTC.